The 18 T cell receptor beta chains in this list originate from one sample, sequenced in a study of regulatory and conventional T cells in RAG deficiency. Measured with immunoSEQ multiplex PCR; TCRdb has only the in-frame clones, and not every one. The table shows tens of thousands of clones, with about nine tenths occurring only once. Regulatory T cells were sorted from blood as CD4+ CD25-high CD127-low cells. These data are also associated with another study on regulatory T cells. Turning to that study: Amplification used 52 TRBV primers and 13 TRBJ primers.

Material: Tregs sorted from blood. The receptors here all came from a human donor in good health.

This sequence joins TRBV6-4 and TRBJ2-4; D may be TRBD1 or TRBD2 (5 bases each). V was shortened by 2 bases and J by 0 bases, with 26 bases between the two germline ends. From germline, CDR1 is MRHNA and CDR2 SNTAGT. This CDR3 has 21 residues. The CDR3 nucleotides are TGTGCCAGCAGTGACCGGGTCCGGGGACGTACCCTTAGCTTAGCCAAAAACATTCAGTACTTC. It specifies CASSDRVRGRTLSLAKNIQYF.

The CDR3 DNA sequence: TGTGCCTCAACAGGGGTTTCTTTTAGGGCGCAGTATTTT. Translation: CASTGVSFRAQYF. The chain is built from TRBV10-3 and TRBJ2-3; TRBD1 agrees at 7 bases. The CDR3 length is 13 residues. The V gene's germline CDR1 is ENHRY and CDR2 SYGVKD. The V and J ends lost 11 bases and 10 bases, in that order; junction bases with no gene match: 15.

CDR3: CASSQVSGNTGELFF. CDR3 DNA: TGTGCCAGCAGCCAAGTCTCGGGGAACACCGGGGAGCTGTTTTTT. The V call is TRBV14, the J call TRBJ2-2, with D unresolved. CDR1 is SGHDN, CDR2 FVKESK, per germline. The CDR3 sequence is 15 residues long. The V end lost 1 base, the J end lost 1 base, and 7 bases lay between the germline ends.

The chain links TRBV21-1 to TRBJ1-6. TRBV21-1 is a pseudogene. This CDR3 spans 18 amino acids. This CDR3 reads CASSKDELGQVYNSPLHF. In nucleotides, the CDR3 is TGTGCCAGCAGCAAAGACGAGCTCGGGCAGGTCTATAATTCACCCCTCCACTTT.

The rearrangement links TRBV28 to TRBJ1-1; 8 positions agree with TRBD1. The V gene end was trimmed by 2 bases and the J gene end by 0 bases; junction bases not matched to a gene: 2. The CDR3 is made up of 15 amino acids. The V gene's germline CDR1 is MDHEN and CDR2 SYDVKM. The CDR3 DNA reads as TGTGCCAGCAGTTTAGGGGACAGGATGAACACTGAAGCTTTCTTT. Encoded protein: CASSLGDRMNTEAFF. Based on the CDR3 plus reference TRBV28 and TRBJ1-1, the full variable domain is DVKVTQSSRYLVKRTGEKVFLECVQDMDHENMFWYRQDPGLGLRLIYFSYDVKMKEKGDIPEGYSVSREKKERFSLILESASTNQTSMYLCASSLGDRMNTEAFFGQGTRLTVV.

The chain recombines TRBV7-9 with TRBJ1-2, with D possibly matching TRBD1 (5 bases). Germline assignment: CDR1 SEHNR and CDR2 FQNEAQ (reference sequence). With 8 bases removed from V and 4 bases from J, the gap between germline ends came to 23 bases. The CDR3 extends over 16 amino acids. The CDR3 spells CASLSLSGAWGYGYTF. CDR3 sequence (DNA): TGTGCCAGCTTATCCCTATCCGGGGCCTGGGGCTATGGCTACACCTTC. Full variable domain (rest looked up from reference TRBV7-9 and TRBJ1-2): DTGVSQNPRHKITKRGQNVTFRCDPISEHNRLYWYRQTLGQGPEFLTYFQNEAQLEKSRLLSDRFSAERPKGSFSTLEIQRTEQGDSAMYLCASLSLSGAWGYGYTFGSGTRLTVV.

The J gene is TRBJ2-7, the V gene TRBV6-5; no clear D. Trimming left V 6 bases short and J 1 base short, with 13 bases between. This CDR3 comprises 14 residues. Germline lookup yields CDR1 MNHEY and CDR2 SVGAGI. In DNA form, the CDR3 reads TGTGCCAGCAGCATAGACTTACGATCCTACGAGCAGTACTTC. It is translated as CASSIDLRSYEQYF.

This rearrangement joins TRBV28 to TRBJ1-3; 10 positions match TRBD1. V lost 6 bases to trimming and J lost 3 bases; unmatched junction nucleotides: 8. Germline values: CDR1 MDHEN, CDR2 SYDVKM. This CDR3 contains 16 residues. The CDR3 DNA sequence: TGTGCCAGCAGGGGGACGGGACAGGGGTTTGGAAACACCATATATTTT. Residues: CASRGTGQGFGNTIYF.

The gene calls are TRBV11-2 and TRBJ1-1; TRBD1 aligns across 8 bases. The V gene end was trimmed by 5 bases and the J gene end by 0 bases; junction bases not matched to a gene: 8. CDR3 length equals 16 residues. Germline CDR1 reads SGHAT; CDR2 reads FQNNGV. The CDR3 loop reads CASSIGQGIMNTEAFF. The CDR3 DNA reads TGTGCCAGCAGCATAGGACAGGGAATAATGAACACTGAAGCTTTCTTT.

The chain employs TRBV30 and TRBJ1-2; 11 nucleotides match TRBD1. This CDR3 region has 16 residues. The germline CDR1 and CDR2 sequences are GTSNPN and SVGIG (reference sequence). V lost 3 bases to trimming and J lost 4 bases; unmatched junction nucleotides: 10. CDR3 DNA: TGTGCCTGGAGGATGGGGACAGGGGGAAGTATCTATGGCTACACCTTC. Its translation: CAWRMGTGGSIYGYTF.

The gene calls are TRBV5-1 and TRBJ2-5, with D maybe TRBD2 (5 bases). This CDR3 contains 13 residues. Germline lookup yields CDR1 SGHRS and CDR2 YFSETQ. Trimming removed 2 bases at V and 1 base at J, with 6 bases between. CDR3 protein: CASSFRGQETQYF. In DNA, the CDR3 is TGCGCCAGCAGCTTCCGGGGCCAAGAGACCCAGTACTTC.

The genes are TRBV21-1 and TRBJ2-7. TRBV21-1 is termed a pseudogene. The CDR3 is 15 residues long. CDR3 in DNA: TGTGCCAGCACCCCTGTCGGCAGGGAGCTACGGGAGCAGTACTTC. Residues: CASTPVGRELREQYF.

The chain carries TRBV6-5 and TRBJ1-1; D gene ambiguous. Trimming shortened V by 0 bases and J by 3 bases, and 11 bases separated the two germline ends. Germline CDR1 and CDR2: MNHEY and SVGAGI. This CDR3 is 15 amino acids long. The CDR3 sequence is CASSYSPSGDTEAFF. The CDR3 bases are TGTGCCAGCAGTTACTCCCCCAGCGGAGACACTGAAGCTTTCTTT.

This clone showed up just a few times. The rearrangement links TRBV5-6 to TRBJ2-5; D is undetermined. V gave up 3 bases and J gave up 0 bases, with 12 bases separating them. Germline V gives CDR1 SGHDT, CDR2 YYEEEE. This CDR3 has 15 amino acids. DNA for the CDR3: TGTGCCAGCAGCTCGACCTTTAATAACCAAGAGACCCAGTACTTC. It encodes CASSSTFNNQETQYF.

The CDR3 DNA is TGTGCCATCCTTGACCCGGGGACTAGCGGGCGTTACAATGAGCAGTTCTTC. This sequence encodes CAILDPGTSGRYNEQFF. This chain uses TRBV10-3 with TRBJ2-1, with TRBD2 matching 12 bases. CDR3 length: 17 residues. Germline loops: CDR1 ENHRY, CDR2 SYGVKD. Trimming at V came to 8 bases and at J to 4 bases, leaving 12 bases not matched to a gene.

This clone was detected only once. J is TRBJ1-2 and V is TRBV5-1; D not certain. The germline CDR1 and CDR2 sequences are SGHRS and YFSETQ. Trimming cost V 0 bases and J 7 bases, with 19 bases left between them. This CDR3 region has 16 residues. The CDR3 bases are TGCGCCAGCAGCTTGGAAGCAGCGGACGTGTTGGGTGGCTACACCTTC. This gives the protein CASSLEAADVLGGYTF.

CDR3 in DNA: TGTGCCAGTAGTATAAACCCTAGGGAGCAGTTCTTC. Translation: CASSINPREQFF. The rearrangement links TRBV19 to TRBJ2-1; D is unclear. Per germline, CDR1 LNHDA and CDR2 SQIVND (reference sequence). The CDR3 loop spans 12 amino acids. With 2 bases removed from V and 10 bases from J, the gap between germline ends came to 9 bases.

The gene calls are TRBV7-2 and TRBJ2-1; tentative D call: TRBD1 (6 bases). The V gene lost 0 bases and the J gene lost 5 bases, with 8 bases spanning the gap. Germline V gene sequence: CDR1 SGHTA, CDR2 FQGNSA. This CDR3 contains 14 residues. The CDR3 loop reads CASSLARDNNEQFF. The CDR3 region has the DNA TGTGCCAGCAGCTTAGCGAGGGACAACAATGAGCAGTTCTTC.